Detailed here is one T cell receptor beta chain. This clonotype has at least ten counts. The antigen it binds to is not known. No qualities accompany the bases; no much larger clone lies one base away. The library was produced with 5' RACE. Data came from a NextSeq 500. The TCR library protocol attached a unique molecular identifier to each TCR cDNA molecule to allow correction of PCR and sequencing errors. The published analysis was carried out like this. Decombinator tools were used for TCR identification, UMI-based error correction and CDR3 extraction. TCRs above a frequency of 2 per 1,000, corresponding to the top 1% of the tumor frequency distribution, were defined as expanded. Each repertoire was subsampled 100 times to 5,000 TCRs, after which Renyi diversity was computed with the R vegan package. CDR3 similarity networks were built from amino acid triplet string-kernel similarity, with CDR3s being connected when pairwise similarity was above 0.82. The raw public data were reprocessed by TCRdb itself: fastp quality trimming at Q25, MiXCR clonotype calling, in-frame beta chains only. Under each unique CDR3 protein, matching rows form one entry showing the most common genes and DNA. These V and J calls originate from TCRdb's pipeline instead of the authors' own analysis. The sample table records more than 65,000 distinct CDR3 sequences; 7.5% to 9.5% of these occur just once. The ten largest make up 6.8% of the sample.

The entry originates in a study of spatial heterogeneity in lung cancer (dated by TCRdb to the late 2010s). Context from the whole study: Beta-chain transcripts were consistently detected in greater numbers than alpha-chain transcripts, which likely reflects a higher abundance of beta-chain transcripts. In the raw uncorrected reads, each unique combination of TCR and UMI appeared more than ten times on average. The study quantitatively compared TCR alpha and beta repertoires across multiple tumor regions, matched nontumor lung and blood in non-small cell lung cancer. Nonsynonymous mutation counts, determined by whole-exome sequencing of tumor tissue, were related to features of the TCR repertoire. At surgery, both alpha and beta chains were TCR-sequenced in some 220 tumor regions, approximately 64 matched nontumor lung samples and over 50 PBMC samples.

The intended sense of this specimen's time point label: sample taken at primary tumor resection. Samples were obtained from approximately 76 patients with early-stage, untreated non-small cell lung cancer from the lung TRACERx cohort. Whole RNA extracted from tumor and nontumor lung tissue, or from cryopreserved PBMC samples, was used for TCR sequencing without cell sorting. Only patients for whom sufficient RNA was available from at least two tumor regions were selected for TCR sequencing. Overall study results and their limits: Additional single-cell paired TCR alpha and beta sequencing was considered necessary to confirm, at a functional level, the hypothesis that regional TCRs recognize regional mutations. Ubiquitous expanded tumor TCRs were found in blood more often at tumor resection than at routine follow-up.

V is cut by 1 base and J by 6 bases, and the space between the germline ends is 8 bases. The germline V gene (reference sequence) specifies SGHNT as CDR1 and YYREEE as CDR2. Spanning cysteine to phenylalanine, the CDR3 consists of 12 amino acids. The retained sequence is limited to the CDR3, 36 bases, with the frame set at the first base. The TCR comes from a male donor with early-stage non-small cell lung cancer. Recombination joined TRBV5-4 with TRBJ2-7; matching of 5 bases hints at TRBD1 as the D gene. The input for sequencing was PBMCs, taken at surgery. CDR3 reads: CASSLQGSEQYF. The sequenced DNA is TGTGCCAGCAGCTTGCAGGGATCCGAGCAGTACTTC.